Shown below are 19 T cell receptor beta chains from a single sample sequenced in a study of cytomegalovirus exposure and HLA in healthy donors. PCR primers comprised 60 Vbeta and 13 Jbeta primers. Clones were sequenced by immunoSEQ multiplex PCR, and TCRdb holds only the in-frame ones, with some missing. Of some 85,000 clones in the sample, around four fifths were seen once. Input material: PBMCs. The source of these receptors is a male donor in good health and CMV-seronegative.

The chain carries TRBV18 and TRBJ2-7; no definite D call. CDR3 size: 15 residues. Trimming left V 2 bases short and J 0 bases short, with 11 bases between. Germline V gene data show CDR1 as KGHSH and CDR2 as LQKENI. The CDR3 sequence: CASSPISGSSYEQYF. CDR3 sequence (DNA): TGTGCCAGCTCACCAATTTCTGGTAGCTCCTACGAGCAGTACTTC.

This chain joins TRBV21-1 and TRBJ2-3; TRBD1, the D gene given by the table, was not confirmed from the DNA. TRBV21-1 is listed as a pseudogene. This CDR3 comprises 16 residues. CDR3 nucleotide sequence: TGTGCCAGCAGCAAAGGGCACAGGGGCTTGACAGATACGCAGTATTTT. It codes for CASSKGHRGLTDTQYF.

The gene calls are TRBV28 and TRBJ1-4; tentative D call: TRBD1 (5 bases). The CDR3 length is 11 residues. Trimming took off 7 bases at V and 13 bases at J, with 13 bases between the two ends. CDR1 is MDHEN, CDR2 SYDVKM, per germline. The CDR3 DNA is TGTGCCAGCACGCCTGGGGGGGGACTGTTTTTT. Residues: CASTPGGGLFF.

The chain joins TRBV7-2 to TRBJ1-2; 11 bases agree with TRBD1. There are 16 residues in the CDR3. V lost 5 bases and J lost 4; bases outside the gene matches: 9. Germline-derived CDR1 and CDR2 are SGHTA and FQGNSA. CDR3 in amino acids: CASSDGGTGGFYGYTF. As DNA, the CDR3 is TGTGCCAGCAGCGATGGGGGGACAGGGGGTTTCTATGGCTACACCTTC.

The genes are TRBV9 and TRBJ2-7; TRBD2 might be the D (5 bases). From germline, CDR1 is SGDLS and CDR2 YYNGEE. V was cut by 0 bases and J by 4 bases, with 5 bases left in between. The CDR3 extends over 12 amino acids. The CDR3, as DNA: TGTGCCAGCAGCGTAGCGGGGTACGAGCAGTACTTC. Its translation: CASSVAGYEQYF.

This clone was seen only once. The rearrangement links TRBV13 to TRBJ1-2; TRBD1 matches 7 bases. The CDR3 spans 14 residues. Germline CDR1 reads PRHDT; CDR2 reads FYEKMQ (reference sequence). Trimming took 5 bases from V and 2 from J; bases not matched to a gene: 5. The CDR3 is CASSTGTANYGYTF. DNA for the CDR3: TGTGCCAGCAGCACTGGGACAGCGAACTATGGCTACACCTTC. Supplemented by reference TRBV13 and TRBJ1-2, the full variable domain reads AAGVIQSPRHLIKEKRETATLKCYPIPRHDTVYWYQQGPGQDPQFLISFYEKMQSDKGSIPDRFSAQQFSDYHSELNMSSLELGDSALYFCASSTGTANYGYTFGSGTRLTVV.

This chain connects TRBV5-1 to TRBJ2-1; no firm D call. CDR1 SGHRS and CDR2 YFSETQ come from the germline V gene. The CDR3 loop spans 15 amino acids. V was cut by 7 bases and J by 0 bases, with 14 bases left in between. CDR3 nucleotides: TGCGCCAGCGTCCCGAATCAGGACTCCTACAATGAGCAGTTCTTC. Translation: CASVPNQDSYNEQFF.

The J gene is TRBJ1-2, the V gene TRBV2; TRBD1 aligns across 7 bases. The CDR3 totals 12 residues. Germline CDR1 is SNHLY and CDR2 is FYNNEI. V lost 1 base, J lost 7 bases, and 0 bases stayed unmatched. The CDR3 DNA reads as TGTGCCAGCAGTGAAGGACAGGGTGGCTACACCTTC. Amino acids: CASSEGQGGYTF.

This clone was counted only a few times. The junction and the germline gene differ at one end; a read error may be behind it. V and J are TRBV6-6 and TRBJ2-6, with D maybe TRBD1 (5 bases). The CDR3 is 15 residues long. Germline-derived CDR1 and CDR2 are MNHNY and SVGAGI (reference sequence). CDR3 protein: CASSYWAPGANGLTF. CDR3 DNA: TGTGCCAGCAGTTACTGGGCTCCTGGGGCCAACGGCCTGACTTTC.

The chain recombines TRBV27 with TRBJ2-7; no reliable D call. V gave up 3 bases and J gave up 4 bases, with 10 bases separating them. Germline CDR1 and CDR2: MNHEY and SMNVEV (reference sequence). The CDR3 is made up of 13 amino acids. CDR3 residues: CASSLRERYEQYF. The CDR3 coding sequence is TGTGCCAGCAGTTTGAGAGAGAGGTACGAGCAGTACTTC.

This chain links TRBV4-3 with TRBJ1-1; TRBD1 is a possible D gene (5 bases). The CDR3 sequence is 15 residues long. Trimming cost V 0 bases and J 6 bases, with 14 bases left between them. Germline loops: CDR1 LGHNA, CDR2 YSLEER. In DNA, the CDR3 is TGCGCCAGCAGCCAAGACGGGAGGGGTTCGGCTGAAGCTTTCTTT. Residues: CASSQDGRGSAEAFF.

This chain uses TRBV6-5 with TRBJ2-7, with D tentatively TRBD1 (5 bases). There are 14 residues in the CDR3. The V end lost 0 bases, the J end lost 3 bases, and 9 bases lay between the germline ends. The germline gives CDR1 MNHEY, CDR2 SVGAGI. DNA of the CDR3: TGTGCCAGCAGTTACTCGAGGCAGGGCTACGAGCAGTACTTC. Residues: CASSYSRQGYEQYF.

The J gene is TRBJ2-1, the V gene TRBV5-4; no firm D call. Per germline, CDR1 SGHNT and CDR2 YYREEE (reference sequence). The CDR3 runs to 16 residues. Deletions cut 0 bases from V and 0 bases from J, with 10 bases between. The CDR3 DNA follows: TGTGCCAGCAGCTTGGCAACCGCGAGCTCCTACAATGAGCAGTTCTTC. Protein: CASSLATASSYNEQFF.

This clone was detected only once. This chain links TRBV6-6 with TRBJ2-7, with D tentatively TRBD1 (6 bases). V lost 0 bases to trimming and J lost 6 bases, with 18 bases between them. The CDR3 is 16 residues long. Germline CDR1 is MNHNY and CDR2 is SVGAGI (reference sequence). The chain's CDR3 is CASSYSRGNLPSEQYF. CDR3 in DNA: TGTGCCAGCAGTTACTCCAGGGGAAATCTTCCAAGCGAGCAGTACTTC.

The chain links TRBV7-8 to TRBJ1-4; maybe TRBD1 (6 bases). The V end was cut by 0 bases, the J end by 8 bases, with 16 bases between. The CDR3 runs 16 residues. Germline-derived CDR1 and CDR2 are SGHVS and FQNEAQ. The CDR3 protein is CASSLAGHRAGEKLFF. DNA of the CDR3: TGTGCCAGCAGCTTAGCGGGTCACAGGGCAGGAGAAAAACTGTTTTTT.

This clone came up a few times. The chain carries TRBV6-6 and TRBJ1-2; no clear D. The CDR3 spans 16 residues. CDR1 and CDR2 from the germline V gene are MNHNY and SVGAGI (reference sequence). Trimming cost V 4 bases and J 5 bases, with 20 bases left between them. The CDR3 DNA reads TGTGCCAGCAGTTCCCCGACCGACTTATATGGTTATGGCTACACCTTC. Protein: CASSSPTDLYGYGYTF.

The CDR3 region is CASSLNRANYGYTF. CDR3 nucleotides: TGCGCCAGCAGCTTGAACAGGGCGAACTATGGCTACACCTTC. The chain has TRBV5-1 and TRBJ1-2, with D tentatively TRBD1 (6 bases). Per the germline V gene, CDR1 is SGHRS and CDR2 is YFSETQ. This CDR3 region has 14 residues. The germline V and J ends were trimmed by 1 base and 2 bases, with 9 bases remaining between them.

In its sample, this clone ranks as medium-sized. The chain carries TRBV4-3 and TRBJ1-2; 7 bases agree with TRBD1. The trim removed 1 base at V and 3 bases at J, leaving 5 bases unmatched. Germline loops: CDR1 LGHNA, CDR2 YSLEER. This CDR3 spans 15 amino acids. This CDR3 is CASSQVDRRDYGYTF. The CDR3 DNA sequence: TGCGCCAGCAGCCAAGTGGACAGGAGGGACTATGGCTACACCTTC.

CDR3 in DNA: TGCAGCGTCTCAGGGGGAGATAGCAATCAGCCCCAGCATTTT. Its translation is CSVSGGDSNQPQHF. The chain has TRBV29-1 and TRBJ1-5; the match to TRBD1 covers 7 bases. The CDR3 consists of 14 residues. Per germline, CDR1 SQVTM and CDR2 ANQGSEA. The V segment lost 6 bases and the J segment 0 bases; nucleotides outside the gene matches: 5.